The sequence of this TCR beta chain was determined in a study of shared clonotypes between healthy human individuals. A word on this clone: Its antigen is unidentified.

General observations from the study: The study sampled only blood, and tissue repertoires likely differ.

Using immunoSEQ multiplex PCR, the repertoire was profiled, and TCRdb retains in-frame clones only, with some absent. The repertoire holds approximately 500,000 clones, with roughly 80% as singletons. V gave up 2 bases and J gave up 0 bases; unmatched junction bases: 4. CDR1 and CDR2 (germline): SGHAT, FQDESV (reference sequence). The CDR3 is made up of 16 amino acids. The chain employs TRBV11-1 and TRBJ2-4, with 7 bases fitting TRBD2. The TCR was taken from a woman in her 40s in good health. Some clones in this sample may be carry-over from other donors' samples. Material: PBMCs. The DNA for the CDR3 is TGTGCCAGCAGCTTACGGGAGGTTGTAGCCAAAAACATTCAGTACTTC. This translates into CASSLREVVAKNIQYF.